The entry that follows covers one T cell receptor (beta chain) sequence. Its target is not known. The CDR3 runs to 16 residues. V dropped 7 bases and J dropped 0; count of bases not matched to a gene: 10. CDR1 and CDR2 from the germline V gene are SNHLY and FYNNEI. When sampled, the donors appeared nominally healthy, though they likely had unrecorded immune exposures. These data belong to a study of cytomegalovirus exposure and HLA in healthy donors. On the study more broadly: In a previous analysis, around 120 million unique TCR beta sequences were found from 150 million to 200 million T cells.

The PCR made use of 60 Vbeta and 13 Jbeta primers. Assay used: immunoSEQ multiplex PCR; TCRdb lists only in-frame clones, some missing. The sample shows some 130,000 clones, roughly four fifths of them seen only once. Study conclusions and caveats: Most CMV-associated TCR beta chains appeared HLA-restricted in a later analysis. A cluster of highly shared sequence variants was likely a sequencing artifact.

The gene calls are TRBV2 and TRBJ2-7; 9 bases agree with TRBD1. Sequencing input: PBMCs. The sequence came from a woman in her 50s in good health and CMV-seropositive. CDR3 loop: CASMITGTGFSYEQYF. The CDR3, as DNA: TGTGCCAGCATGATAACCGGGACAGGGTTCTCCTACGAGCAGTACTTC. The full variable domain, completed using reference TRBV2 and TRBJ2-7, is EPEVTQTPSHQVTQMGQEVILRCVPISNHLYFYWYRQILGQKVEFLVSFYNNEISEKSEIFDDQFSVERPDGSNFTLKIRSTKLEDSAMYFCASMITGTGFSYEQYFGPGTRLTVT.